The clone carrying this TCR beta chain was observed a handful of times. Antigen: not known. This sample stems from a study of cytomegalovirus exposure and HLA in healthy donors. Study results and limitations: Researchers reported in a later analysis that common viral pathogens appeared linked to several top clusters.

The CDR3 is 14 amino acids. Germline values: CDR1 SGHRS, CDR2 YFSETQ. Trimming removed 0 bases from V and 5 bases from J, with 12 bases in between. The PCR contained 60 Vbeta and 13 Jbeta primers. Original data processing: Approximately 72 million unique TCR beta chains, roughly 11 million of them shared, were counted by a later analysis. Here immunoSEQ multiplex PCR was the method, and the copy in TCRdb shows in-frame clones only, minus some. V and J calls and clone size are those listed in that table; D and trimming were worked out from the DNA. The data contain around 140,000 clones, about 10% of them singletons.

The sequence came from a woman aged 40 to 49 in good health and CMV-seropositive. Sequenced input: PBMCs. The chain is built from TRBV5-1 and TRBJ2-7, with TRBD2 as a possible D gene (7 bases). CDR3 loop: CASSLVGGLDEQYF. For the CDR3, the DNA is TGCGCCAGCAGCTTGGTCGGGGGGCTCGACGAGCAGTACTTC. The full variable domain, completed using reference TRBV5-1 and TRBJ2-7, is KAGVTQTPRYLIKTRGQQVTLSCSPISGHRSVSWYQQTPGQGLQFLFEYFSETQRNKGNFPGRFSGRQFSNSRSEMNVSTLELGDSALYLCASSLVGGLDEQYFGPGTRLTVT.